The source of this T cell receptor (beta chain) is a study of T cells in Graves' hyperthyroidism and ophthalmopathy. Study as a whole: Before any treatment, at initial diagnosis, peripheral blood was collected.

TCR beta CDR3 region amplification was performed from RNA transcripts. Researchers ran a first-round RT-PCR on the TCR CDR3 using the HTBI primer set. TCRdb called the multiplex PCR reads again in MiXCR, with one record for every CDR3 protein. Of more than 300,000 distinct CDR3 sequences listed, approximately 13% were seen once; the top ten hold about 10%. The germline V and J ends were trimmed by 3 bases and 9 bases, with 12 bases remaining between them. CDR1 and CDR2 (germline): SEHNR, FQNEAQ (reference sequence). This CDR3 is built from 12 residues. This clonotype was recorded at least ten times. The TCR originated in an older woman with Graves' hyperthyroidism. Source material: blood. The rearrangement links TRBV7-9 to TRBJ2-7; TRBD1 is a possible D gene (5 bases). CDR3 sequence (DNA): TGTGCCAGCAGCTTTGCCTTAGACAGGCAGTACTTC. Encoded protein: CASSFALDRQYF.